The source of this T cell receptor (beta chain) is a study of blood T cell repertoires in COVID-19. The CDR3 has 16 residues. Per the germline V gene, CDR1 is SGHVS and CDR2 is FQNEAQ. Trimming removed 5 bases from V and 5 bases from J; junction bases left unmatched: 9. The table came from immunoSEQ multiplex PCR; TCRdb's copy has only in-frame clones and leaves some out. Among about 220,000 clones listed, about 79% were seen once. The study assigned cohorts using participant-reported clinical history. This TCR was sampled from a woman between 55 and 75 years old who had recovered from COVID-19. The chain employs TRBV7-8 and TRBJ2-7, with 13 bases that match TRBD2. Specimen: PBMCs or T cells enriched from blood (not recorded which). The CDR3 bases are TGTGCCAGCAGCCCGGAGATAGGACTAGCGGGAGACGAGCAGTACTTC. The encoded protein is CASSPEIGLAGDEQYF. Supplemented by reference TRBV7-8 and TRBJ2-7, the full variable domain reads GAGVSQSPRYKVAKRGQDVALRCDPISGHVSLFWYQQALGQGPEFLTYFQNEAQLDKSGLPSDRFFAERPEGSVSTLKIQRTQQEDSAVYLCASSPEIGLAGDEQYFGPGTRLTVT.